This TCR beta chain originates from a study of identical twins. Study findings and constraints: For out-of-frame alpha sequences shared by twins, low generation probability was in excess. Findings depended on cross-sectional statistics rather than tracking the same donors. There is a chance that invariant MAIT and iNKT cells partially muddied zero-insertion analyses.

This clonotype was seen at least ten times. Its target is unknown. cDNA molecules carried unique molecular identifiers, and template switching added a universal primer site. TCRdb passed the 5' RACE reads through MiXCR, listing each CDR3 protein once. This table holds about 340,000 distinct CDR3 sequences, roughly 9% found once. Germline CDR1 is MNHNY and CDR2 is SVGAGI (reference sequence). This CDR3 has 14 residues. After removal of 6 bases from V and 4 bases from J, the junction contained 6 bases not matched to a gene. The receptor's source is a woman between 50 and 59 years old in good health. The J gene is TRBJ1-2, the V gene TRBV6-6, with TRBD1 identical over 9 bases. Material: naive T cells sorted from blood. The CDR3 sequence: CASRARDRVYGYTF. The CDR3 region has the DNA TGTGCCAGCAGAGCCCGGGACAGGGTCTATGGCTACACCTTC.